The 9 T cell receptor beta chains in this list originate from one sample, sequenced in a study of blood T cells in healthy people across ages. A second about 6 to 11 cycle PCR used barcoded and J-beta primers. TCRdb fed the 5' RACE reads into MiXCR, producing one record per CDR3 protein. The sample lists roughly 800,000 distinct CDR3 sequences, around a quarter occurring once. The sample also formed part of further work on T cells of mothers and their children.

Sequences were obtained from blood. All receptors derive from a boy aged 10-17 years in good health.

The chain carries TRBV12-3 or TRBV12-4 and TRBJ2-1; D might be TRBD1 (7 bases). V was trimmed by 6 bases and J by 6 bases, leaving 24 bases between them. This CDR3 comprises 17 residues. CDR3 sequence reads: CASSLRGLGQVSNEQFF. The CDR3 coding sequence is TGTGCCAGCAGCCTCCGGGGGCTCGGACAGGTTAGCAATGAGCAGTTCTTC.

This sequence joins TRBV20-1 and TRBJ1-2, with D unresolved. CDR1 is DFQATT, CDR2 SNEGSKA, per germline (reference sequence). The CDR3 is 15 amino acids. V was cut by 5 bases and J by 1 base, with 17 bases left in between. Written as DNA, the CDR3 is TGCAGTGCTTTCCTGGACGGGAGATATAACTATGGCTACACCTTC. Its translation is CSAFLDGRYNYGYTF.

The rearrangement links TRBV3-1 to TRBJ2-7, with 9 bases matching TRBD1. The CDR3 totals 18 residues. The V gene's germline CDR1 is LGHDT and CDR2 YNNKEL (reference sequence). With 1 base clipped from V and 3 bases from J, the junction kept 13 bases outside the gene matches. CDR3 loop: CASSQGGTVGTGYYEQYF. The CDR3 bases are TGTGCCAGCAGCCAAGGGGGGACTGTCGGGACAGGGTACTACGAGCAGTACTTC.

This clonotype was recorded once. This chain links TRBV15 with TRBJ1-3; unclear D gene. The germline V gene encodes CDR1 LNHNV and CDR2 YYDKDF (reference sequence). The CDR3 has 13 residues. Trimming pared 9 bases from V and 0 bases from J, leaving 9 bases between. The CDR3 region has the DNA TGTGCCACGGGCAGGCCCTCTGGAAACACCATATATTTT. It yields the protein CATGRPSGNTIYF.

This clonotype turned up a few times. This sequence joins TRBV4-1 and TRBJ1-1; D unresolved. The length of the CDR3 is 14 residues. The V gene's germline CDR1 is MGHRA and CDR2 YSYEKL. V was shortened by 1 base and J by 7 bases, with 13 bases between the two germline ends. The CDR3 reads CASSQVPAVYEAFF. The CDR3 DNA sequence: TGCGCCAGCAGCCAAGTACCCGCGGTATATGAAGCTTTCTTT.

The V and J genes are TRBV12-3 or TRBV12-4 and TRBJ1-1; D is ambiguous. The CDR3 loop spans 11 amino acids. With 3 bases removed from V and 10 bases from J, the gap between germline ends came to 9 bases. CDR3 DNA sequence: TGTGCCAGCAGTTTGGGGTACGGAGCTTTCTTT. Protein product: CASSLGYGAFF.

The chain is built from TRBV23-1 and TRBJ2-7, with D possibly TRBD1 on 6 matching bases. TRBV23-1 carries the ORF label, with uncertain function. V was clipped by 0 bases and J by 7 bases, with 16 bases between them. The CDR3 consists of 15 residues. The CDR3 here is CASSQSGQTIGEQYF. In DNA form, the CDR3 reads TGCGCCAGCAGTCAATCAGGACAGACGATTGGAGAGCAGTACTTC.

CDR3 residues: CASSPPGTTFSEQYF. The CDR3 bases are TGTGCCAGCAGCCCTCCCGGGACTACCTTCTCCGAGCAGTACTTC. The chain carries TRBV7-9 and TRBJ2-7; TRBD2 matches 7 bases. The CDR3 runs to 15 residues. The junction had 13 bases not matched to a gene; V was cut back by 5 bases and J by 6 bases. Germline V gene data show CDR1 as SEHNR and CDR2 as FQNEAQ (reference sequence).

The chain employs TRBV6-6 and TRBJ2-5; 7 bases align to TRBD1. With the DNA end fitting TRBJ2-7 better, the J assignment may be wrong. This CDR3 has 13 amino acids. Germline V gene sequence: CDR1 MNHNY, CDR2 SVGAGI (reference sequence). The CDR3 region is CASTVDRDYEQYF. In DNA, the CDR3 is TGTGCCAGCACCGTCGACAGGGACTACGAGCAGTACTTC.